This T cell receptor (beta chain) was sequenced during a study of blood T cell repertoires in COVID-19 (dated by TCRdb to 2018 to 2020). As for the study more broadly: The collaborator samples originated in the United States, Italy and Spain and spanned the acute and convalescent phases of COVID-19. The material from the prospective study consisted of cDNA or gDNA derived from T cells, B-cell-depleted T cells, or PBMCs. Sample metadata almost always included a de-identified subject ID, COVID-19 status, age in years and sex. A freely available public database, intended as a resource for researchers studying the immune response to SARS-CoV-2, is where the repertoires were released. Where available, HLA class I and class II types were taken from metadata supplied by the sample provider and were not determined by assay-based typing. The dataset comprised deeply sampled blood TCRbeta repertoires from subjects exposed to, actively infected with, or recovered from COVID-19. The samples were drawn from two sources: the first 160 participants of the ongoing ImmuneRACE study, and 1,254 subjects contributed by 6 global collaborators.

Remarks on this clone: Its binding antigen is unknown. The input lacks base qualities; no much larger clone sits a single base away.

TCRbeta CDR3 regions were amplified from genomic DNA by means of the immunoSEQ Assay, a bias-controlled multiplex PCR. In the source study's methods: Within the assay, amplification of reference gene primers was used to estimate how many nucleated cells each sample contained. To quantify the absolute abundance of each unique TCRbeta CDR3 rearrangement, sequence reads were collapsed and filtered. For each sample, productive Simpson clonality was calculated as the square root of Simpson's diversity index over productive rearrangements. In its TCRdb copy, this immuneACCESS table keeps in-frame sequences only and misses some clones. Where compared with another copy, unresolved V genes explain less than half of these, and the others have no known cause. That table supplies the V and J calls and clone size; D and trimming were determined from the DNA. This sample has about 670,000 clones in its table, and 85% to 90% of those were observed once. Roughly 0.25% of the sample is held by the ten biggest clonotypes.

The germline V gene encodes CDR1 MNHEY and CDR2 SMNVEV (reference sequence). The CDR3, cysteine through phenylalanine, is 18 amino acids long. This entry keeps only the CDR3 DNA: 54 bases, framed from base 1. V and J are trimmed by 5 bases and 5 bases, and the gene matches miss 20 bases of the junction. Whole blood was collected in K2EDTA tubes by collaborating institutions according to the institutions' own protocols. For TCRbeta analysis, collaborator samples were shipped as frozen whole blood, as isolated PBMCs, or as DNA extracted from either sample type. What the research found in general, with its limitations: How much clinical and demographic metadata was included differed by source and by participant, and the metadata was provided uncurated.

Recombination connected TRBV27 to TRBJ1-1, and 7 bases in between align with TRBD1. This TCR came from a woman under 30 with acute or convalescent COVID-19. Sequenced: peripheral blood. The encoded CDR3 is CASSRPGQRANLGTEAFF. The nucleotides are TGTGCCAGCAGTAGGCCGGGACAGAGAGCAAACCTGGGTACTGAAGCTTTCTTT.